This T cell receptor (beta chain) was identified in a study of shared clonotypes between healthy human individuals. Clones were read by immunoSEQ multiplex PCR, and TCRdb kept only the in-frame ones, dropping some. The table has about 2.2 million clones, 93% seen once. On this clone itself: Its target is not known.

Overall study findings and caveats: The study found about 5% of naive CD4 clonotypes shared across a handful of donors.

Naive CD8 cells lacked CD45RO, underwent positive selection for CCR7 and left out terminally differentiated effector memory CD45RA+ cells. Sequencing was carried out using naive CD8+ T cells from PBMCs. The receptor was isolated from a man aged 18 to 30 in good health. Some clones in this sample may be carry-over from other donors' samples.

The CDR3 DNA reads as TGCGCCAGCAGCCCATCCCGGGCCCTCGCCGGAGATACGCAGTATTTT. Translated, it gives CASSPSRALAGDTQYF. The rearrangement joins TRBV4-1 to TRBJ2-3; D gene unclear. Germline-derived CDR1 and CDR2 are MGHRA and YSYEKL. The CDR3 is 16 amino acids. Deletions cut 4 bases from V and 5 bases from J, with 19 bases between.